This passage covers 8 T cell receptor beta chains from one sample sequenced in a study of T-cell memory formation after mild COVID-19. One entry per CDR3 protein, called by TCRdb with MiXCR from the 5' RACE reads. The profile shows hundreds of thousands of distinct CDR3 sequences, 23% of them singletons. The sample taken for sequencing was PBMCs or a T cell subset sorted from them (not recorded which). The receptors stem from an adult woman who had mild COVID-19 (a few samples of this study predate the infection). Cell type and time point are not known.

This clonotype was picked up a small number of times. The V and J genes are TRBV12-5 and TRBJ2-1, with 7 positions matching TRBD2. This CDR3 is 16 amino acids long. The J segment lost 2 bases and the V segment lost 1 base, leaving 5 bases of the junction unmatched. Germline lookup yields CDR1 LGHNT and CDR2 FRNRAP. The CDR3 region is CASGLGLAGPYNEQFF. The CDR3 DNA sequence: TGTGCTAGTGGTTTGGGACTAGCCGGGCCCTACAATGAGCAGTTCTTC.

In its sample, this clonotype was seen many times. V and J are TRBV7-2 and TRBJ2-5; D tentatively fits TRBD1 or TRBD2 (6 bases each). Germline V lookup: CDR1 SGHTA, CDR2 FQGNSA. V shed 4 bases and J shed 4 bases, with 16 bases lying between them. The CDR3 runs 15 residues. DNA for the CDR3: TGTGCCAGCAGCTCCCCGGGGGCGCTCAGAGAGACCCAGTACTTC. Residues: CASSSPGALRETQYF.

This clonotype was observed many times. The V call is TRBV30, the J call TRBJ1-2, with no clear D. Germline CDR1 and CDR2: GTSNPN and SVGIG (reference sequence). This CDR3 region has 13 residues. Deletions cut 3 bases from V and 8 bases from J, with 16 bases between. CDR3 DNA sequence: TGTGCCTGGAGCCAGTGGTCCGGGGAGGGCTACACCTTC. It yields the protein CAWSQWSGEGYTF.

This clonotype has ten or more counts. The CDR3 sequence: CASSQVAAGGTTDTQYF. In nucleotides, the CDR3 is TGCGCCAGCAGCCAAGTGGCGGCGGGAGGGACCACAGATACGCAGTATTTT. This chain connects TRBV4-1 to TRBJ2-3, with 9 bases aligning to TRBD2. Germline-derived CDR1 and CDR2 are MGHRA and YSYEKL. The CDR3 sequence is 17 residues long. With 1 base clipped from V and 2 bases from J, the junction kept 7 bases outside the gene matches.

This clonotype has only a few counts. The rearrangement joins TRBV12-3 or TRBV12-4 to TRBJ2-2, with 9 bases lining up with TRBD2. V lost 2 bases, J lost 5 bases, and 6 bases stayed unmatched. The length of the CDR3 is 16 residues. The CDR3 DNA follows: TGTGCCAGCAGTTTATGGGCTAGCGGGACGACCGGGGAGCTGTTTTTT. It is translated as CASSLWASGTTGELFF.

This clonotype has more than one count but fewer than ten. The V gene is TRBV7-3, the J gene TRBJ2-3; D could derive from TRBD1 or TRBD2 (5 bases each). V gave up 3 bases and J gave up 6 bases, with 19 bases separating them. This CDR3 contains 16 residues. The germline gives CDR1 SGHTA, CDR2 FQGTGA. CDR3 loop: CASSFTVDSGADTQYF. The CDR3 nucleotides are TGTGCCAGCAGCTTTACTGTCGACAGCGGCGCCGATACGCAGTATTTT. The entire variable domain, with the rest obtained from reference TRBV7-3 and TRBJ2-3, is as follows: GAGVSQTPSNKVTEKGKYVELRCDPISGHTALYWYRQSLGQGPEFLIYFQGTGAADDSGLPNDRFFAVRPEGSVSTLKIQRTERGDSAVYLCASSFTVDSGADTQYFGPGTRLTVL.

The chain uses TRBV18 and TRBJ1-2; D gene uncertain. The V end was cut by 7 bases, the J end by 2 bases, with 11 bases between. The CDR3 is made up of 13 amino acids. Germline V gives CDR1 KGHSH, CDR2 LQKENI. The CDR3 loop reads CASLRNGNYGYTF. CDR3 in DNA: TGTGCCAGCTTACGGAATGGGAACTATGGCTACACCTTC.

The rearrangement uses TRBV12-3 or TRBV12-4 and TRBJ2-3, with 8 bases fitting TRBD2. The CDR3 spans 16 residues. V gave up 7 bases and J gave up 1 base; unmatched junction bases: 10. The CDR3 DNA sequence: TGTGCCAGCATCCCCTACTATAGCGGGGGCACAGATACGCAGTATTTT. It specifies CASIPYYSGGTDTQYF.